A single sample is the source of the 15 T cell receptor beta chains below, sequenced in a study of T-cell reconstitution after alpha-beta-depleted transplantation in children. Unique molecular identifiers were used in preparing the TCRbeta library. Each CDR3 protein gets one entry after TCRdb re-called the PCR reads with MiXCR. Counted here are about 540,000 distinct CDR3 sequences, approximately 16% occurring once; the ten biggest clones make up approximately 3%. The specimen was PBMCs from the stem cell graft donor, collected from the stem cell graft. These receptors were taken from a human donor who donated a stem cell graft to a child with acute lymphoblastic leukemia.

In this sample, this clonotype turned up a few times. CDR3 in amino acids: CASSSDRGLSNEQFF. The CDR3 DNA reads TGCGCCAGCAGCTCGGACAGGGGGCTTTCGAATGAGCAGTTCTTC. The rearrangement links TRBV5-1 to TRBJ2-1, with TRBD1 matching over 11 bases. Germline CDR1 reads SGHRS; CDR2 reads YFSETQ. The CDR3 has 15 amino acids. The J segment lost 7 bases and the V segment lost 3 bases, leaving 6 bases of the junction unmatched.

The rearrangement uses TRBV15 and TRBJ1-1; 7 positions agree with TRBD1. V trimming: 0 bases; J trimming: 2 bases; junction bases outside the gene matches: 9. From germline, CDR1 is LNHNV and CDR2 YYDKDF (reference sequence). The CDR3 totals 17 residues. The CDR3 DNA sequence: TGTGCCACCAGCAGAGATCTTTTGGGACAGAGTAACACTGAAGCTTTCTTT. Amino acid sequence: CATSRDLLGQSNTEAFF.

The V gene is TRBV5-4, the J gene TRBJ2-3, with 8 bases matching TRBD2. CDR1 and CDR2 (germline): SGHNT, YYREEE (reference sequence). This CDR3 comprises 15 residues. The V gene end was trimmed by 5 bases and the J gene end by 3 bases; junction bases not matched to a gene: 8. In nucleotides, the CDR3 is TGTGCCAGCAGTCCGGCGGGAGGAGGGACAGATACGCAGTATTTT. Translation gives CASSPAGGGTDTQYF.

CDR3 nucleotides: TGTGCCAGCAAATTAGGGGGAGAGAACACTGAAGCTTTCTTT. This gives the protein CASKLGGENTEAFF. The chain joins TRBV6-4 to TRBJ1-1; tentatively, D is TRBD1 (6 bases). The germline gives CDR1 MRHNA, CDR2 SNTAGT. V lost 7 bases to trimming and J lost 1 base, with 13 bases between them. This CDR3 spans 14 amino acids.

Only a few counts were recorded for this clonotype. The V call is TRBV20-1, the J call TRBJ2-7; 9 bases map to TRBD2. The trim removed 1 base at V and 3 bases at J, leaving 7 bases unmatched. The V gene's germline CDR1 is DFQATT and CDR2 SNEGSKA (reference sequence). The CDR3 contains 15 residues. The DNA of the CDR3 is TGCAGTGCTAGAGCCCTTGGGACTAGCAGCTACGAGCAGTACTTC. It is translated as CSARALGTSSYEQYF.

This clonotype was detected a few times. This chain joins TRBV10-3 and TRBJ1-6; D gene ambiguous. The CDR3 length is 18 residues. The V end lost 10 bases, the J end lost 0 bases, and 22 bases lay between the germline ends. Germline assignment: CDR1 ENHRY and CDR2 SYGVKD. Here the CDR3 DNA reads TGTGCCAACGGTCCCGGGATCCAGCTCAGCTCCTATAATTCACCCCTCCACTTT. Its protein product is CANGPGIQLSSYNSPLHF.

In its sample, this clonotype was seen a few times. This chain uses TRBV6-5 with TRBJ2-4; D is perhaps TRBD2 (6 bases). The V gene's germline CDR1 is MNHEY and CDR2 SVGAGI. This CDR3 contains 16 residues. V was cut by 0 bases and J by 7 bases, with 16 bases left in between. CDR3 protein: CASSYSEGQIGNIQYF. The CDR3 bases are TGTGCCAGCAGTTACTCGGAGGGGCAAATAGGCAACATTCAGTACTTC.

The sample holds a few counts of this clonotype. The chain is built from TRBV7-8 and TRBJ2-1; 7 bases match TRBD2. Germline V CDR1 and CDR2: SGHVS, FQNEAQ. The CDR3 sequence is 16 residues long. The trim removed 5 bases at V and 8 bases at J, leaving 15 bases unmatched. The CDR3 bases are TGTGCCAGCAGCGGGTACGTGGGAGGGAAGGACGATGAGCAGTTCTTC. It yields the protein CASSGYVGGKDDEQFF.

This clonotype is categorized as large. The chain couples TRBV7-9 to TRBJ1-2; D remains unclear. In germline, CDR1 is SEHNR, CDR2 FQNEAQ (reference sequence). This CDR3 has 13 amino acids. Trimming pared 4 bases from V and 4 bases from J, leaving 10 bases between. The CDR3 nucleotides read TGTGCCAGCAGCTATACGGAGCTCTATGGCTACACCTTC. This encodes CASSYTELYGYTF.

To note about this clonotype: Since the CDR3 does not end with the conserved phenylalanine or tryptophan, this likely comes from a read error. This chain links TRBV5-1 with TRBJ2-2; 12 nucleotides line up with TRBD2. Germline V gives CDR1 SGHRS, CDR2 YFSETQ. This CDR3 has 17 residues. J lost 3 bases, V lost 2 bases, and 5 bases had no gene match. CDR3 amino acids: CASSFLAGGPDTGELFL. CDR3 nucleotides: TGCGCCAGCAGCTTCCTAGCGGGAGGGCCGGACACCGGGGAGCTGTTTTTA.

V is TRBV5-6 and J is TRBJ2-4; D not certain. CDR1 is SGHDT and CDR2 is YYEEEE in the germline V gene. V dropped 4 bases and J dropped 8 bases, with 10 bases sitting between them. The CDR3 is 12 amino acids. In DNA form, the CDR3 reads TGTGCCAGCAGCCCCGGGCCCGACATTCAGTACTTC. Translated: CASSPGPDIQYF.

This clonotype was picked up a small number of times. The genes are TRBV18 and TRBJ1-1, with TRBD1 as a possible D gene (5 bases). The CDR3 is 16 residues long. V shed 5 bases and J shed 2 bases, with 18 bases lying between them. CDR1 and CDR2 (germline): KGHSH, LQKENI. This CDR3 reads CASSTRQGGVNTEAFF. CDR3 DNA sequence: TGTGCCAGCTCAACACGGCAGGGTGGGGTTAACACTGAAGCTTTCTTT.

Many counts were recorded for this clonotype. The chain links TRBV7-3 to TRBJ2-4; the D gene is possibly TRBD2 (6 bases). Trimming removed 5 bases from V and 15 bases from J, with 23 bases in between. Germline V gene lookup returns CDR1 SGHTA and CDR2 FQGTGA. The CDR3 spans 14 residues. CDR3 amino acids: CASSLSTRGTLVYF. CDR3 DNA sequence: TGTGCCAGCAGCCTGTCTACCCGGGGGACGCTCGTGTACTTC.

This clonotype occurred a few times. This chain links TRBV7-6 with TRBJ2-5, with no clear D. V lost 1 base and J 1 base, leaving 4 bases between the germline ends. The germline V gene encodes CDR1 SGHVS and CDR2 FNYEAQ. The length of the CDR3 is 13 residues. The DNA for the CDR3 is TGTGCCAGCAGCTTAGATTTCCAAGAGACCCAGTACTTC. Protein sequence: CASSLDFQETQYF.

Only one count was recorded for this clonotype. The CDR3 reads CASSDVGYEQYF. The CDR3 nucleotides read TGTGCCAGCAGTGATGTGGGCTACGAGCAGTACTTC. The V and J genes are TRBV2 and TRBJ2-7; the D is unclear. Germline lookup yields CDR1 SNHLY and CDR2 FYNNEI. The ends were cut back, 3 bases at V and 3 bases at J, with 6 bases in the middle. The CDR3 is 12 amino acids. Drawing the rest from reference TRBV2 and TRBJ2-7, the complete variable domain is EPEVTQTPSHQVTQMGQEVILRCVPISNHLYFYWYRQILGQKVEFLVSFYNNEISEKSEIFDDQFSVERPDGSNFTLKIRSTKLEDSAMYFCASSDVGYEQYFGPGTRLTVT.